Detailed here is one TCR beta chain. No cell sorting was done before RNA was extracted from the tissue. The normal lung tissue was taken more than 3 cm from the tumor edge. The CDR3 runs to 17 residues. Germline assignment: CDR1 KGHDR and CDR2 SFDVKD. The ends were cut back, 11 bases at V and 4 bases at J, with 26 bases in the middle. This entry is derived from a study of tumor and adjacent non-tumor tissue in lung cancer. A modified ARM-PCR protocol with three rounds of nested PCR amplified TCRbeta. MiXCR, run by TCRdb on the multiplex PCR reads, gives a single entry per CDR3 protein. The table includes roughly 43,000 distinct CDR3 sequences, roughly 66% detected once.

This clonotype was obtained from a man aged 50-60 years with non-small cell lung cancer. The sample comprised distant non-tumor lung tissue. V gene TRBV24-1 combines with J gene TRBJ2-1, with D perhaps being TRBD1 or TRBD2 (7 bases each). CDR3 bases: TGTGCCATCAAGGGGGACAGCGGGACACGAGGATACAATGAGCAGTTCTTC. It yields the protein CAIKGDSGTRGYNEQFF.